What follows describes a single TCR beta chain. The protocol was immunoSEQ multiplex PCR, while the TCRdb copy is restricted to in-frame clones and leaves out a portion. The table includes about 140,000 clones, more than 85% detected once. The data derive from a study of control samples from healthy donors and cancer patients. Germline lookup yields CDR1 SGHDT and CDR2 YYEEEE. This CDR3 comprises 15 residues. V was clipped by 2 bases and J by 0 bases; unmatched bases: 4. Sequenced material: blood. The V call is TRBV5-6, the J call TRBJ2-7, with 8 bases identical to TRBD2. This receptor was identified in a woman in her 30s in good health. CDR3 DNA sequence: TGTGCCAGCAGCTTTACTAGCGGTCGCTCCTACGAGCAGTACTTC. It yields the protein CASSFTSGRSYEQYF.